One T cell receptor (beta chain) is described in this entry. The data derive from a study of long-term antiretroviral therapy in people with HIV. Germline loops: CDR1 SGHRS, CDR2 YFSETQ. V was trimmed by 0 bases and J by 7 bases, leaving 11 bases between them. The length of the CDR3 is 14 residues. Samples were assayed with immunoSEQ v3.0 at survey level. Sequencing used immunoSEQ multiplex PCR; TCRdb keeps in-frame clones, though not all of them. The table shows approximately 30,000 clones, with roughly 86% occurring only once. The clonotype comes from a woman aged 25 to 45 with HIV. Sequencing was performed on unsorted PBMCs, taken 0.8 years after starting antiretroviral therapy. The V and J genes are TRBV5-1 and TRBJ2-1; D gene unclear. CDR3 in DNA: TGCGCCAGCAGCTTGGCCCACCCCCTTAATGAGCAGTTCTTC. Its protein product is CASSLAHPLNEQFF.